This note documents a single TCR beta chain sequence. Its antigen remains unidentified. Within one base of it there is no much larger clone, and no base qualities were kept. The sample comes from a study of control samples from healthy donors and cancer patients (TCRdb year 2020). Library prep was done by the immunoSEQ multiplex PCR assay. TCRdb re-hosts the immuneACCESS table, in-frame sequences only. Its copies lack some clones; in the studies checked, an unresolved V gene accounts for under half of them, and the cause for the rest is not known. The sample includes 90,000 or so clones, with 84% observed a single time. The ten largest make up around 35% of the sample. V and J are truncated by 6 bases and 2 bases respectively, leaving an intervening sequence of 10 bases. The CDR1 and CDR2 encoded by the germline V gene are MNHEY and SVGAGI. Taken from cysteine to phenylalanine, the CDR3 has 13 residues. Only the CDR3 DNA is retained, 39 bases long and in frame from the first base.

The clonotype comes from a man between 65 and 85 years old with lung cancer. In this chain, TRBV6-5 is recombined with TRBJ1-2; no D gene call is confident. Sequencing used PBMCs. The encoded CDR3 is CASRNAYNYGYTF. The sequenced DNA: TGTGCCAGCAGGAACGCATACAACTATGGCTACACCTTC.